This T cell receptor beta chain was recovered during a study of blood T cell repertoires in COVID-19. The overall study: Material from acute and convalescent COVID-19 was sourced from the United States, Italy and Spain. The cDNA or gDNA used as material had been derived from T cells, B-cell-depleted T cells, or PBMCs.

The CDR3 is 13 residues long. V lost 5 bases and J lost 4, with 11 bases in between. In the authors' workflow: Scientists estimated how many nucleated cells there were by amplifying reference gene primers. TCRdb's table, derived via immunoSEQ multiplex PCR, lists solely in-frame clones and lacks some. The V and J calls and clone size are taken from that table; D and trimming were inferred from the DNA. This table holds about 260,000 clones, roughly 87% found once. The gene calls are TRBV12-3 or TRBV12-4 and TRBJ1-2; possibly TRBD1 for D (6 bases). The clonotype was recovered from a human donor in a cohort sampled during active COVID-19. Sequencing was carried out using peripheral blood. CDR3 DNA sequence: TGTGCCAGCAGTGCGACAGGAGGCTATGGCTACACCTTC. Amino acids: CASSATGGYGYTF.